A single sample is the source of the 20 T cell receptor beta chains below, sequenced in a study of Ad26.COV2.S vaccination and SARS-CoV-2 variants. Profiled with immunoSEQ multiplex PCR; TCRdb holds only in-frame clones, not every one. The sample includes roughly 420,000 clones, 70% to 90% of them seen just once. The treatment: 19 received Ad26.COV2.S at low or high dose, single or two shots; 5 received placebo; per-sample allocation not given. After the first vaccine or placebo injection, samples were drawn on day 63. The material sequenced was peripheral blood, taken in a trial of Ad26.COV2.S vaccine versus placebo. Source of these receptors: a person between 18 and 60 years old who received the Ad26.COV2.S COVID-19 vaccine or a placebo.

The chain links TRBV5-5 to TRBJ2-1; either TRBD1 or TRBD2 may supply D (5 bases each). The V gene lost 7 bases and the J gene lost 5 bases, with 13 bases spanning the gap. The CDR3 extends over 13 amino acids. Germline CDR1 is SGHKS and CDR2 is YYEKEE (reference sequence). The chain's CDR3 is CASGGRGNNEQFF. The CDR3, as DNA: TGTGCCAGCGGGGGTCGAGGGAACAATGAGCAGTTCTTC.

J is TRBJ2-2 and V is TRBV4-3; D unclear. This CDR3 spans 14 amino acids. The V end was cut by 0 bases, the J end by 4 bases, with 6 bases between. From germline, CDR1 is LGHNA and CDR2 YSLEER. CDR3 bases: TGCGCCAGCAGCCAAGAGGGTTCCACCGGGGAGCTGTTTTTT. The encoded protein is CASSQEGSTGELFF.

This chain uses TRBV4-3 with TRBJ1-2; possibly TRBD1 for D (6 bases). V was pared by 3 bases and J by 6 bases, with 14 bases between. The CDR3 is 14 residues long. Germline V gene sequence: CDR1 LGHNA, CDR2 YSLEER. CDR3 sequence reads: CASSHQGTGHGYTF. The CDR3 DNA sequence: TGCGCCAGCAGCCACCAGGGAACAGGGCATGGCTACACCTTC.

The chain combines TRBV5-5 with TRBJ2-6; maybe TRBD1 (6 bases). There are 16 residues in the CDR3. Per germline, CDR1 SGHKS and CDR2 YYEKEE (reference sequence). The V and J ends lost 0 bases and 2 bases respectively, with 9 bases between them. CDR3 nucleotide sequence: TGTGCCAGCAGCTTGGACCGACAGGCTGGGGCCAACGTCCTGACTTTC. Translation: CASSLDRQAGANVLTF.

The chain has TRBV6-5 and TRBJ2-5; D might be TRBD1 or TRBD2, each matching 5 bases. Trimming cost V 6 bases and J 3 bases, with 14 bases left between them. This CDR3 is 14 amino acids long. Germline CDR1 reads MNHEY; CDR2 reads SVGAGI. CDR3 coding DNA: TGTGCCAGCAGGCCCGGGACGGGCAAAGAGACCCAGTACTTC. Its translation is CASRPGTGKETQYF.

This rearrangement joins TRBV2 to TRBJ2-5; TRBD2 agrees at 7 bases. The germline V gene has CDR1 SNHLY and CDR2 FYNNEI. V gave up 7 bases and J gave up 2 bases; unmatched junction bases: 4. This CDR3 has 13 amino acids. CDR3 sequence: CASTEGGQETQYF. The CDR3 DNA reads as TGTGCCAGCACCGAGGGAGGGCAAGAGACCCAGTACTTC.

This chain uses TRBV19 with TRBJ2-7; the match to TRBD1 covers 10 bases. The CDR3 is made up of 15 amino acids. Germline V gene sequence: CDR1 LNHDA, CDR2 SQIVND (reference sequence). V shed 5 bases, J shed 2 bases, and the junction held 6 bases outside the gene matches. The CDR3 sequence: CASSLGQGVTYEQYF. Written as DNA, the CDR3 is TGTGCCAGTAGTCTTGGACAGGGGGTGACCTACGAGCAGTACTTC.

The CDR3 DNA reads TGTGCCAGCAGTGAAGCGTCCTTTGGGGTAGACTATGGCTACACCTTC. Its translation: CASSEASFGVDYGYTF. The chain links TRBV2 to TRBJ1-2; unclear D gene. This CDR3 region has 16 residues. Germline V gives CDR1 SNHLY, CDR2 FYNNEI. V shed 0 bases and J shed 3 bases, with 14 bases lying between them.

This chain uses TRBV7-3 with TRBJ2-3, with TRBD2 matching 15 bases. Germline-derived CDR1 and CDR2 are SGHTA and FQGTGA. The CDR3 is 17 amino acids. The J segment lost 3 bases and the V segment lost 0 bases, leaving 1 base of the junction unmatched. In nucleotides, the CDR3 is TGTGCCAGCAGCTTAACCGGGACTAGCGGGGGGACAGATACGCAGTATTTT. It specifies CASSLTGTSGGTDTQYF.

The rearrangement uses TRBV9 and TRBJ1-1; no definite D call. V gave up 5 bases and J gave up 6 bases, with 11 bases separating them. CDR1 and CDR2 (germline): SGDLS, YYNGEE. The CDR3 is 12 residues long. CDR3 amino acids: CASRSDGAEAFF. The CDR3 nucleotides read TGTGCCAGCAGGTCTGACGGGGCTGAAGCTTTCTTT.

The genes are TRBV29-1 and TRBJ2-4, with TRBD1 matching over 7 bases. The CDR3 consists of 14 residues. J was trimmed by 1 base and V by 6 bases; bases with no gene match: 6. Germline values: CDR1 SQVTM, CDR2 ANQGSEA. CDR3 residues: CSVGDRAAKNIQYF. DNA of the CDR3: TGCAGCGTGGGTGACAGGGCGGCCAAAAACATTCAGTACTTC.

V and J are TRBV4-3 and TRBJ2-5; D is perhaps TRBD1 or TRBD2 (6 bases each). Trimming shortened V by 5 bases and J by 5 bases, and 15 bases separated the two germline ends. Germline V gene lookup returns CDR1 LGHNA and CDR2 YSLEER. The CDR3 contains 14 residues. The CDR3 here is CASSNGGPEETQYF. CDR3 coding DNA: TGCGCCAGCAGCAATGGGGGGCCCGAGGAGACCCAGTACTTC.

This clone was counted only a few times. The chain is built from TRBV3-1 (or the pseudogene TRBV3-2) and TRBJ1-2; D may be TRBD1 (6 bases). Germline V gene data show CDR1 as LGHDT and CDR2 as YNNKEL (reference sequence). The CDR3 covers 14 residues. The ends were cut back, 1 base at V and 4 bases at J, with 10 bases in the middle. For the CDR3, the DNA is TGTGCCAGCAGCCAAGGGGAGGGGGGCTATGGCTACACCTTC. Residues: CASSQGEGGYGYTF.

The chain is built from TRBV4-3 and TRBJ1-2; maybe TRBD1 (5 bases). Trimming took 2 bases from V and 4 from J, leaving 23 bases between them. The CDR3 runs to 18 residues. CDR1 is LGHNA, CDR2 YSLEER, per germline. The CDR3: CASSQSYFGGVDLYGYTF. CDR3 nucleotides: TGCGCCAGCAGCCAATCCTACTTCGGGGGGGTGGATCTCTATGGCTACACCTTC.

The table lists this clone with a few counts. V and J are TRBV19 and TRBJ1-6; a weak D match, TRBD1 (6 bases). This CDR3 is 13 amino acids long. Germline CDR1 is LNHDA and CDR2 is SQIVND (reference sequence). V was clipped by 6 bases and J by 8 bases, with 11 bases between them. CDR3 loop: CASRDSLDSPLHF. The CDR3 region has the DNA TGTGCCAGTAGGGACAGCTTAGATTCACCCCTCCACTTT.

About this clone itself: The sample contains more than one DNA sequence encoding this CDR3. The rearrangement links TRBV7-2 to TRBJ2-5, with D unresolved. The CDR3 runs to 11 residues. Deletions cut 2 bases from V and 2 bases from J, with 0 bases between. Germline CDR1 and CDR2: SGHTA and FQGNSA. CDR3 in amino acids: CASSLQETQYF. The CDR3 coding sequence is TGTGCCAGCAGCTTACAAGAGACCCAGTACTTC.

This chain uses TRBV10-1 with TRBJ2-5; D gene unclear. Looked up from germline, CDR1 is WNHNN and CDR2 is SYGVQD (reference sequence). The CDR3 consists of 13 residues. The V end lost 11 bases, the J end lost 0 bases, and 13 bases lay between the germline ends. This chain's CDR3 is CAPRRLYQETQYF. The CDR3 DNA reads TGCGCCCCGAGGCGCTTGTACCAAGAGACCCAGTACTTC.

The chain combines TRBV7-9 with TRBJ2-1; 13 bases align to TRBD2. Germline V gives CDR1 SEHNR, CDR2 FQNEAQ (reference sequence). The CDR3 extends over 18 amino acids. V shed 4 bases, J shed 7 bases, and the junction held 13 bases outside the gene matches. CDR3 DNA sequence: TGTGCCAGCAGCTCCCCGTGGGGGAGGGGACTAGCGGGGAATGAGCAGTTCTTC. Amino acid sequence: CASSSPWGRGLAGNEQFF. Using reference TRBV7-9 and TRBJ2-1 for the parts outside the CDR3, the full variable domain is DTGVSQNPRHKITKRGQNVTFRCDPISEHNRLYWYRQTLGQGPEFLTYFQNEAQLEKSRLLSDRFSAERPKGSFSTLEIQRTEQGDSAMYLCASSSPWGRGLAGNEQFFGPGTRLTVL.

This rearrangement joins TRBV3-1 (or the pseudogene TRBV3-2) to TRBJ1-6; 9 bases are shared with TRBD1. The germline V gene has CDR1 LGHDT and CDR2 YNNKEL (reference sequence). CDR3 length: 16 residues. V lost 1 base, J lost 9 bases, and 7 bases stayed unmatched. The chain's CDR3 is CASSQGGGQGASPLHF. The CDR3 DNA reads TGTGCCAGCAGCCAAGGAGGGGGACAGGGTGCTTCACCCCTCCACTTT.

The chain employs TRBV27 and TRBJ2-7; D not resolved. Germline assignment: CDR1 MNHEY and CDR2 SMNVEV (reference sequence). The V and J ends lost 9 bases and 6 bases respectively, with 9 bases between them. CDR3 size: 10 residues. CDR3 sequence: CARSHPEQYF. CDR3 DNA: TGTGCCAGGAGTCATCCCGAGCAGTACTTC.